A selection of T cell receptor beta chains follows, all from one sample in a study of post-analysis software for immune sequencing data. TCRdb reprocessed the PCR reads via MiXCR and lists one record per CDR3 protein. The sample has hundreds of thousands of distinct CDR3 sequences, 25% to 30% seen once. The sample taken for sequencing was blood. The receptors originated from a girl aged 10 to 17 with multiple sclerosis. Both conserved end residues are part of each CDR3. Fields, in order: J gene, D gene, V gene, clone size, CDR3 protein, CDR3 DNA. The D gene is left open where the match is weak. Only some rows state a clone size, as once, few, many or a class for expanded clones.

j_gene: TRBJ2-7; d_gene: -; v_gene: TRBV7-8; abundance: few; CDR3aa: CASSLQVGGGNIRNEQYF; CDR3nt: TGTGCCAGCAGCTTACAAGTCGGGGGCGGGAATATTCGGAACGAGCAGTACTTC
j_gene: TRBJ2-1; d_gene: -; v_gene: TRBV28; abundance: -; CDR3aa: CASSYGSNEQFF; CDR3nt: TGTGCCAGCAGTTACGGGTCCAATGAGCAGTTCTTC
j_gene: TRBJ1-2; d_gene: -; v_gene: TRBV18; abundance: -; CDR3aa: CASSPTGPTNYGYTF; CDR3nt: TGTGCCAGCTCACCAACTGGACCCACTAACTATGGCTACACCTTC
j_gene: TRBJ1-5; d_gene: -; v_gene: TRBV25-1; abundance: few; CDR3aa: CASKGENSNQPQHF; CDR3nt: TGTGCCAGCAAAGGAGAGAACAGCAATCAGCCCCAGCATTTT
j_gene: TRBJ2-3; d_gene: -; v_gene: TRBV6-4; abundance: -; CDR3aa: CASRDIQGSIQYF; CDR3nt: TGTGCCAGCAGGGACATACAGGGATCAATTCAGTATTTT
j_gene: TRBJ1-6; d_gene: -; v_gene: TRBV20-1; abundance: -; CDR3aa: CSASGRGSPLHF; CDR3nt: TGCAGTGCATCCGGACGGGGCTCACCCCTCCACTTT
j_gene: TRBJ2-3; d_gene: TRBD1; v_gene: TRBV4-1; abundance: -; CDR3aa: CASSPSYRTGTTDTRYF; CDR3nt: TGCGCCAGCAGCCCCTCCTACCGGACAGGGACCACAGATACGCGGTATTTT
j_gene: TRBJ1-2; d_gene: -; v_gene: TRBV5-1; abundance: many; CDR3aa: CASSLGQGDYGYTF; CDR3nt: TGTGCCAGCAGCTTGGGGCAGGGCGACTATGGCTACACCTTC
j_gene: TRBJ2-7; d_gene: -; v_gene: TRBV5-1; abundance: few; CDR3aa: CASSLAVGTTYEQYF; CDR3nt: TGCGCCAGCAGCTTGGCCGTTGGGACAACCTACGAGCAGTACTTC
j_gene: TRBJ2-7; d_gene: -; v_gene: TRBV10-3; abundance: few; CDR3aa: CAISESDSDPSDEQYF; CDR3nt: TGTGCCATCAGTGAGTCGGACAGCGATCCATCCGACGAGCAGTACTTC
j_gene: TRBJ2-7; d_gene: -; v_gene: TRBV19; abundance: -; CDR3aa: CASSIRVGTYEQYF; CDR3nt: TGTGCCAGTAGTATAAGGGTGGGCACCTACGAGCAGTACTTC
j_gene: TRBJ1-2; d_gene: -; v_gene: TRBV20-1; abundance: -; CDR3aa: CSAPGELVAYGYTF; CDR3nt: TGCAGTGCCCCAGGGGAATTGGTAGCCTATGGCTACACCTTC
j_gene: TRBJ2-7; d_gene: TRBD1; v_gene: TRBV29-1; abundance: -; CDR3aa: CSVEDPGGAGTSYEQYF; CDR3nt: TGCAGCGTTGAAGATCCAGGGGGCGCGGGCACCTCCTACGAGCAGTACTTC
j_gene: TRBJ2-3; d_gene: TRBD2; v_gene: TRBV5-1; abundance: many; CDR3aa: CASSLARLAGADTQYF; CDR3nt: TGCGCCAGCAGCTTGGCTCGACTAGCGGGGGCAGATACGCAGTATTTT
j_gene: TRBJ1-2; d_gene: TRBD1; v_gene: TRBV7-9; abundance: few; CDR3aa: CASSPSGQGWDYGYTF; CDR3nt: TGTGCCAGCAGCCCCTCCGGACAGGGGTGGGACTATGGCTACACCTTC
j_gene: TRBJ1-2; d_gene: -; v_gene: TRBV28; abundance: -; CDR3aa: CASSLEPFWVGYTF; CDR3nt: TGTGCCAGCAGTTTAGAGCCCTTCTGGGTAGGCTACACCTTC
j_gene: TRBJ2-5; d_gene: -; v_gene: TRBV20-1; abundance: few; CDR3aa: CSARNPGVRETQYF; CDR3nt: TGCAGTGCTAGGAACCCGGGAGTACGGGAGACCCAGTACTTC
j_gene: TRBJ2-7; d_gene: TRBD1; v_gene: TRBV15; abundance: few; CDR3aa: CATSDGDSGSYEQYF; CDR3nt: TGTGCCACCAGCGATGGGGACAGCGGTTCCTACGAGCAGTACTTC
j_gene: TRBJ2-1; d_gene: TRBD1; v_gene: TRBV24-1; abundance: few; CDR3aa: CATSDDPGQGGNEQFF; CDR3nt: TGTGCCACCAGTGATGATCCGGGACAGGGGGGCAATGAGCAGTTCTTC
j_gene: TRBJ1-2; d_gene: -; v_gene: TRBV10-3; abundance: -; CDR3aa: CAISEPTVVLGYTF; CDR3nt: TGTGCCATCAGTGAGCCCACAGTGGTACTAGGCTACACCTTC
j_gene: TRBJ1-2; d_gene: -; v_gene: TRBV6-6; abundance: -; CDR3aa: CASRVRVGYTF; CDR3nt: TGTGCCAGCAGGGTGCGGGTTGGCTACACCTTC
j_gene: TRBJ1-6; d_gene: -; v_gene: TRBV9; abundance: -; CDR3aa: CASSVVQDNSPLHF; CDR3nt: TGTGCCAGCAGCGTAGTCCAGGATAATTCACCCCTCCACTTT
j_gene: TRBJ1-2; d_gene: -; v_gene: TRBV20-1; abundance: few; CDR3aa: CSARRGTNYGYTF; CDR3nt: TGCAGTGCTCGGCGGGGAACTAACTATGGCTACACCTTC
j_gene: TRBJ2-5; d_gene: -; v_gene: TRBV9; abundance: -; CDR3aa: CASTKGGRVRETQYF; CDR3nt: TGTGCCAGCACCAAGGGGGGCCGGGTTCGGGAGACCCAGTACTTC
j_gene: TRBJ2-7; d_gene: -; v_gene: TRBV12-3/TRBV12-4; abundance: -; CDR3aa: CASSFIRRFGEQYF; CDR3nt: TGTGCCAGCAGTTTTATTAGGAGATTCGGCGAGCAGTACTTC
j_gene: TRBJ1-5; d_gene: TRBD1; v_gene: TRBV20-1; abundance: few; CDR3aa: CSAGTGVNQPQHF; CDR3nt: TGCAGTGCTGGGACAGGCGTCAATCAGCCCCAGCATTTT
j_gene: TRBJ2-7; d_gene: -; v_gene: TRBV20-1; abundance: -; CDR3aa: CSARDGGYDTYEQYF; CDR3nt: TGCAGTGCTAGAGATGGGGGCTACGATACCTACGAGCAGTACTTC
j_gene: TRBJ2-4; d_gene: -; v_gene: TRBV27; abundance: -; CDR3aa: CASSLGGLGNIQYF; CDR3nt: TGTGCCAGCAGTTTGGGGGGCCTCGGAAACATTCAGTACTTC
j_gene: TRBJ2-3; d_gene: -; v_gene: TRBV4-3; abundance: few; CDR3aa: CASSRSRGRDTQYF; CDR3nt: TGCGCCAGCAGCCGTTCGCGGGGCAGGGATACGCAGTATTTT
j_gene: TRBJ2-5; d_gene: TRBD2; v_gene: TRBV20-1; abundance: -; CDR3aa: CSAKGGGAKEQYF; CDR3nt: TGCAGTGCAAAGGGCGGGGGGGCCAAGGAGCAGTACTTC
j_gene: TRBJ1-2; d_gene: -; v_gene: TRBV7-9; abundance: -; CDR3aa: CASGRTDGYTF; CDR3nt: TGTGCCAGCGGAAGGACAGATGGCTACACCTTC
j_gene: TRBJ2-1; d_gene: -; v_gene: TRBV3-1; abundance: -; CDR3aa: CASSQGLPGQGLAFF; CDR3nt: TGTGCCAGCAGCCAAGGTCTCCCGGGGCAGGGGTTGGCCTTCTTC
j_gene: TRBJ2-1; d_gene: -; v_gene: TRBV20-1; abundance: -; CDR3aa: CSAPRGLDSYNEQFF; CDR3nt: TGCAGTGCTCCTCGGGGGCTAGACTCCTACAATGAGCAGTTCTTC
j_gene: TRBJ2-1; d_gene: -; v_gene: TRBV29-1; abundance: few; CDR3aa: CSVEEVGVYNEQFF; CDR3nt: TGCAGCGTTGAGGAGGTGGGAGTCTACAATGAGCAGTTCTTC
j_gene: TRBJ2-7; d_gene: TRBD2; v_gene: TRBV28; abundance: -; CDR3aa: CASGAGATYEQYF; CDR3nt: TGTGCCAGCGGTGCGGGAGCCACGTACGAGCAGTACTTC
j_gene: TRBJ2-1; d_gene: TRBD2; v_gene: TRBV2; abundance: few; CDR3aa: CASPLGLAANNEQFF; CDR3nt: TGTGCCAGCCCCCTCGGGCTAGCGGCGAACAATGAGCAGTTCTTC
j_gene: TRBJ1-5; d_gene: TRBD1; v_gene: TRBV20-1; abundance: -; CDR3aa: CSAESGTGFENQPQHF; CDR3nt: TGCAGTGCTGAATCCGGGACAGGGTTTGAAAATCAGCCCCAGCATTTT
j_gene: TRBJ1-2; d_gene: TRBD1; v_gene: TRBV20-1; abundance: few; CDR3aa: CSARAPGTGGDGYTF; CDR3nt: TGCAGTGCTAGAGCCCCGGGGACAGGGGGTGATGGCTACACCTTC
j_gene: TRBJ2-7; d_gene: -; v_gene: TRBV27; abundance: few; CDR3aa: CASSLRVWKGSSSYEQYF; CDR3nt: TGTGCCAGCAGTTTACGGGTTTGGAAGGGTAGCAGCAGTTACGAGCAGTACTTC
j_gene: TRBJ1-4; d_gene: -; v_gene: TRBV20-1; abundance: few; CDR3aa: CSARDLSPGRINEKLFF; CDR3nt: TGCAGTGCTAGAGATCTTTCACCCGGACGGATTAATGAAAAACTGTTTTTT
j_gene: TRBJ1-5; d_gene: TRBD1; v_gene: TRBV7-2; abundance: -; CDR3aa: CASSPRTGAGYNQPQHF; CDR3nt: TGTGCCAGCAGCCCCCGGACAGGGGCCGGTTACAATCAGCCCCAGCATTTT
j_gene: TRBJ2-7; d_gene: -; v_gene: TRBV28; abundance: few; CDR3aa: CASSPSGTPSSYEQYF; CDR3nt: TGTGCCAGCAGTCCCTCCGGGACCCCCAGCTCCTACGAGCAGTACTTC
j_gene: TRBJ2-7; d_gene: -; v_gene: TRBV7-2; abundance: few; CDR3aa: CASSSAGTGAQPYEQYF; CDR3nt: TGTGCCAGCAGCTCAGCGGGGACAGGTGCGCAACCCTACGAGCAGTACTTC
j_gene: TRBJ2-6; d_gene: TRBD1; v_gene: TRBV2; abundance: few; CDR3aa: CASSEVGQGASGANVLTF; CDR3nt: TGTGCCAGCAGTGAAGTGGGACAGGGGGCCTCTGGGGCCAACGTCCTGACTTTC
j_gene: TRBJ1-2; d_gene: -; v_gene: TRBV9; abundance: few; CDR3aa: CAGSQSPFGYTF; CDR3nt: TGTGCCGGCTCACAGTCCCCGTTTGGCTACACCTTC
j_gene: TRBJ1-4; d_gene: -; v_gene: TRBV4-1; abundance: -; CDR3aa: CASSQVGSGVNEKLFF; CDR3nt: TGCGCCAGCAGCCAAGTTGGGTCTGGGGTTAATGAAAAACTGTTTTTT
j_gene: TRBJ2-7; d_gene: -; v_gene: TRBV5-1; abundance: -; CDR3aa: CASSLAAAGQFPYEQYF; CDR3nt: TGCGCCAGCAGCTTGGCCGCAGCGGGTCAGTTCCCCTACGAGCAGTACTTC
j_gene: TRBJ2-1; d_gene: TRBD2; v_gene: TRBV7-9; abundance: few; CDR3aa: CASGGTSGGTSSYNEQFF; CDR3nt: TGTGCCAGCGGGGGGACTAGCGGGGGGACCAGCTCCTACAATGAGCAGTTCTTC
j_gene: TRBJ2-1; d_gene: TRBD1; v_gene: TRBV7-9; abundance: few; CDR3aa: CACGQQGALYNEQFF; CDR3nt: TGTGCCTGCGGGCAACAGGGGGCTTTATACAATGAGCAGTTCTTC
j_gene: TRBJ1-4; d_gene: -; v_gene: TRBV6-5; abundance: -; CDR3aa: CACSPAGVDEKLFF; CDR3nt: TGTGCCTGCAGCCCGGCCGGTGTCGATGAAAAACTGTTTTTT